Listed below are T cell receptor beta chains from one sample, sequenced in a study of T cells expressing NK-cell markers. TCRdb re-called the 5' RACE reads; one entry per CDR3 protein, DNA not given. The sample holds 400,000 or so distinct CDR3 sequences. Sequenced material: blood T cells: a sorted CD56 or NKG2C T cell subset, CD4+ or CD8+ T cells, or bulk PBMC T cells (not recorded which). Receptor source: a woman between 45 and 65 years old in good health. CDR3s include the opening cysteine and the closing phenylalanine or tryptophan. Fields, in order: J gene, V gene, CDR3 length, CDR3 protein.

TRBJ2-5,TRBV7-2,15,CASSIRTGGRETQYF
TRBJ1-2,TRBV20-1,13,CSAAPGGAYGYTF
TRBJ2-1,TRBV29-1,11,CSVERGGLQFF
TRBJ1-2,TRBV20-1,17,CSARDLPPGRVGYGYTF
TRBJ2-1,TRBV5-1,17,CASSLNPRGTPYNEQFF
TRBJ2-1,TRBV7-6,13,CASSPQMDNEQFF
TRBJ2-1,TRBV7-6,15,CASSLVTSGYNEQFF
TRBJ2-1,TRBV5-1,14,CASSYIAEGNEQFF
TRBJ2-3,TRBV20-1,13,CSGRQGAKDTQYF
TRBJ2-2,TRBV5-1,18,CASSLNSGLAGGTGELFF
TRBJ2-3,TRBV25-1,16,CASSESKVPNTDTQYF
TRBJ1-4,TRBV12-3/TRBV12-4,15,CASSLRGGPNEKLFF
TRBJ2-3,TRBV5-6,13,CASSPRGRDTQYF
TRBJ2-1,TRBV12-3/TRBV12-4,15,CASIFSGNPGNEQFF
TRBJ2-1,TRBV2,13,CASSEPETAEQFF
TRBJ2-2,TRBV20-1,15,CSASAMAGVDGELFF
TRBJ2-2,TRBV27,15,CASSPIGGRGGELFF
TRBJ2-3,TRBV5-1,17,CASSLLVSSGRRDTQYF
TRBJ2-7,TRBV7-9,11,CASSYENEQYF
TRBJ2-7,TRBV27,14,CASSASRSSYEQYF
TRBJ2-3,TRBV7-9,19,CASSLSFLGSGRAPDTQYF
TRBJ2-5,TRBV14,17,CASSQFLGSLYQETQYF
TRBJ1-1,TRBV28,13,CASSGVLNTEAFF
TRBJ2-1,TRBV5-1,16,CASSLDHGRLNNEQFF
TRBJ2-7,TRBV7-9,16,CASSPFAEAGDREQYF
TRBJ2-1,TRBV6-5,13,CASRSLETDEQFF
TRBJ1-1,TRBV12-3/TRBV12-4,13,CASRLPGVAEAFF
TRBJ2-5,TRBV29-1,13,CSVALAGNGAQYF
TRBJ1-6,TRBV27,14,CASSFGAGGSPLHF
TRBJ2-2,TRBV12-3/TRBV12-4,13,CASTRTGAGELFF
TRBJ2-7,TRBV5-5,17,CASSSTGTITHPYEQYF
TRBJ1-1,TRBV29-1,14,CSVGTKGLNTEAFF
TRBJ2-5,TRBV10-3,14,CAISVSGGSETQYF
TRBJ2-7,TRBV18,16,CASSPTLAGVSYEQYF
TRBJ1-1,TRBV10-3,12,CAISAPGPEAFF
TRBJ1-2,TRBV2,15,CASSDLSYTTGGYTF
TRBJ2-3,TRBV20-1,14,CSARDSGRANTQYF
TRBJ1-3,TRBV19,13,CASSSSAGNTIYF
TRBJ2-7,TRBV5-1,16,CASSLVGQGVSYEQYF
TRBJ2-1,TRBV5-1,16,CASSYPPGLAGVQQFF
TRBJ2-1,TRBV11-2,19,CASSLGILAGSTSYNEQFF
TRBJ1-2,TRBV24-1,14,CATSDLGQGYGYTF